This entry describes one T cell receptor (beta chain). Only a few counts were recorded for this clonotype. Which antigen it targets is not known. There are no base qualities to consult, and no much larger clone falls within one base. The CDR3 holds 12 amino acids from the cysteine to the phenylalanine. CDR3 DNA is the only sequence kept; it has 36 bases, read in frame from the first base. CDR1 and CDR2 (MDHEN, SYDVKM) derive from the germline V gene. V loses 7 bases of germline sequence and J loses 4 bases, and the interval between the two ends is 9 bases. The library relied on RACE. The sample was run on a NextSeq 500. During library preparation, unique molecular identifiers were attached to individual cDNA molecules so that TCRs could be counted in a quantitative, reproducible way. From each blood RNA sample, both TCR alpha and TCR beta chains were sequenced. Per the source publication's procedure: Samples had a median of 95,638 TCRs, with a range from roughly 20,000 to 690,600. The Decombinator software suite was used to annotate V, J and CDR3 in the TCR reads. Every sample was subsampled to the same number of TCRs (28,000) for the PS versus PT1 abundance plots. Expanded TCRs were defined as absent before sensitization and observed at least eight times at the 2-week time point. TCRdb trimmed the raw reads at Q25, called clones with MiXCR and kept productive beta chains. Rows with one shared CDR3 protein collapse into an entry with the most common genes and DNA. The authors' filters were not applied to this entry. This sample gives approximately 260,000 distinct CDR3 sequences in total; approximately 7.5% of them show up just once. Of the sample, 1.2% falls within the top ten clones.

The data belong to a study of human T cells and chemical hapten exposure listed by TCRdb under 2021. For the wider study: For sensitization, 2% DPC in acetone was applied to a roughly 2 cm by roughly 2 cm area of upper inner arm skin. The study tracked peripheral blood TCR repertoire changes in vivo during primary and secondary sensitization to the hapten diphenylcyclopropenone (DPC) in alopecia patients. Libraries were combined into a pool for sequencing, and differences in TCR yield between samples came mainly from small differences in library volumes within the pool. Weekly therapeutic DPC doses were additionally applied to the scalp of patients throughout the approximately 25-week study period. Patch testing on the upper back used Finn chambers containing 0.01% DPC, with scoring done after 6 days according to International Contact Dermatitis Research Group standards. Around 29 alopecia patients provided blood for TCR sequencing at one to four time points (pre-sensitization, 2, 6 and 24 weeks). Blood samples were taken from patients before sensitization (week 0) and at 2, 6 and about 24 weeks after DPC sensitization. The patient cohort, mostly female, included alopecia areata with under or over 50% scalp involvement, alopecia totalis and alopecia universalis.

The study at large found these results: DPC sensitization did not change the number of TCRs with a frequency above 1 in 1000, and there was no evidence of changes in global repertoire structure. Patch test score was positively correlated with the number of PT1 expanded TCRs, with significance at thresholds 8, 16 and 32 but not at 4. All patients had alopecia, a presumed autoimmune disease, so their immune response might differ from that of healthy individuals. Significantly more large CDR3 similarity clusters were formed by expanded TCRs than by pre-sensitization or healthy control sets, consistent with antigen-driven responses. After repeated subsampling, the strength of the expansion versus patch-test correlation and the threshold at which it became significant changed.

The time point label for this specimen denotes: pre-sensitization, week 0. Taken with the paper, the label for treatment or condition translates to: therapeutic diphenylcyclopropenone sensitization with weekly scalp DPC. At every patch-test visit, the blood draw took place before the patch test was put on. Patients were considered eligible if aged 18 to 70, diagnosed with alopecia and deemed suitable for DPC therapy, and patients were excluded if pregnant. Total RNA was extracted from unfractionated whole blood that had been collected in Tempus Blood RNA tubes. The rearrangement combines TRBV28 with TRBJ2-3; perhaps TRBD2 is the D gene, with 6 bases matching. This TCR was sampled from a man aged 18 to 30 with alopecia areata. Some clones in this sample may be carry-over from other donors' samples. This specimen was whole blood, taken in connection with sensitization to the hapten diphenylcyclopropenone (DPC). The encoded CDR3 is CASTRGADTQYF. The nucleotide sequence reads as follows: TGTGCCAGCACGCGGGGAGCAGATACGCAGTATTTT.